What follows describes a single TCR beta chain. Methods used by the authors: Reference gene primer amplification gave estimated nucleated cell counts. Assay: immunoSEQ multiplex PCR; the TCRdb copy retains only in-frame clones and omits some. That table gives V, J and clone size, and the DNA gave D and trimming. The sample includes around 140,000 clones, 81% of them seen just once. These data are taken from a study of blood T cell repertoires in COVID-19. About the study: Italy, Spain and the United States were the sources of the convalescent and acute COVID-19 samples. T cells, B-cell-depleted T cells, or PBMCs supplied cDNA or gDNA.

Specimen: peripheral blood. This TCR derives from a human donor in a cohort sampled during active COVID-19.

Here the CDR3 DNA reads TGTGCCAGCAGCCCCAGCGCGGGAGGGGTATATGAGCAGTTCTTC. Its translation is CASSPSAGGVYEQFF. V gene TRBV5-4 combines with J gene TRBJ2-1; the match to TRBD2 covers 9 bases. With 4 bases clipped from V and 8 bases from J, the junction kept 10 bases outside the gene matches. CDR3 length equals 15 residues. Germline CDR1 reads SGHNT; CDR2 reads YYREEE (reference sequence).